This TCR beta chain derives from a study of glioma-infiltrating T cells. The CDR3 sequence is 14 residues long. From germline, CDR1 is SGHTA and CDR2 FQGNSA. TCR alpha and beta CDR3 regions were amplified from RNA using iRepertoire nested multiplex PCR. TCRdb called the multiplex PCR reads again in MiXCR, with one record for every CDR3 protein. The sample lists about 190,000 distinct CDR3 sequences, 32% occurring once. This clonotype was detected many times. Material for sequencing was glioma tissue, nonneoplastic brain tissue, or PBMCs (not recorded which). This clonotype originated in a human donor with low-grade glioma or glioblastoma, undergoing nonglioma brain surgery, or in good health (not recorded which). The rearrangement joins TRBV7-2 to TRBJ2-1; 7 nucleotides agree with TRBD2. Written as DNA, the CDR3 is TGTGTGGCTGAGGGAGGGACGCCCTACAATGAGCAGTTCTTC. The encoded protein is CVAEGGTPYNEQFF.